The text below deals with one TCR beta chain. Its specificity is unknown. Only in-frame clones appear in the TCRdb table, and some are missing; sequencing was by immunoSEQ multiplex PCR. Seen here are approximately 1.1 million clones, roughly 74% observed once, and the top ten hold under 0.65%. This entry comes from a study of shared clonotypes between healthy human individuals. Study-level information: CD4 naive and CD4 memory each took three plates per donor, while CD8 naive took two and CD8 memory one.

This CDR3 contains 16 residues. Germline V gene sequence: CDR1 LNHNV, CDR2 YYDKDF (reference sequence). Trimming removed 1 base from V and 0 bases from J, with 13 bases in between. Findings and caveats of the study: Clonotypes that were shared across four donors made up approximately 5% of naive CD4 clonotypes.

It was into CD45RA+ naive and CD45RA-negative memory subsets that the CD4+ cells were split. Material for sequencing was memory CD4+ T cells from PBMCs. Subset defined: CD45RA-negative fraction. The rearrangement uses TRBV15 and TRBJ2-7; D is unresolved. The sequence came from a man aged 18 to 35 in good health. Some clones in this sample may be carry-over from other donors' samples. The CDR3 is CATSRGDPLSSYEQYF. The DNA for the CDR3 is TGTGCCACCAGCAGAGGTGACCCACTGAGCTCCTACGAGCAGTACTTC.